This entry lists 4 T cell receptor beta chains sequenced from one sample in a study of cytomegalovirus exposure and HLA in healthy donors. The PCR used 60 Vbeta and 13 Jbeta primers. The table came from immunoSEQ multiplex PCR; TCRdb's copy has only in-frame clones and leaves some out. Among roughly 150,000 clones listed, over 60% were seen once. Sample: PBMCs. The receptors shown here come from a male donor in good health and CMV-seronegative.

The chain has TRBV2 and TRBJ1-2, with unresolved D. Germline V gene data show CDR1 as SNHLY and CDR2 as FYNNEI. V shed 8 bases and J shed 4 bases, with 14 bases lying between them. The CDR3 has 13 amino acids. CDR3: CASPSGSSYGYTF. DNA for the CDR3: TGTGCCAGCCCATCCGGGTCTTCCTATGGCTACACCTTC.

This chain joins TRBV29-1 and TRBJ1-6; D remains unclear. Looked up from germline, CDR1 is SQVTM and CDR2 is ANQGSEA. This CDR3 region has 13 residues. Between the trimmed V and J ends, which lost 5 bases and 4 bases, there was a span of 9 bases. The CDR3 here is CSVREMYNSPLHF. As DNA, the CDR3 is TGCAGCGTTAGGGAGATGTATAATTCACCCCTCCACTTT. Based on the CDR3 plus reference TRBV29-1 and TRBJ1-6, the full variable domain is SAVISQKPSRDICQRGTSLTIQCQVDSQVTMMFWYRQQPGQSLTLIATANQGSEATYESGFVIDKFPISRPNLTFSTLTVSNMSPEDSSIYLCSVREMYNSPLHFGNGTRLTVT.

The chain combines TRBV6-6 with TRBJ1-2; 9 bases align to TRBD1. V shed 1 base and J 3 bases; nucleotides not matched to a gene: 0. Looked up from germline, CDR1 is MNHNY and CDR2 is SVGAGI (reference sequence). The CDR3 has 14 amino acids. DNA of the CDR3: TGTGCCAGCAGTTACTGGACAGGGGACTATGGCTACACCTTC. Protein sequence: CASSYWTGDYGYTF.

J is TRBJ2-7 and V is TRBV5-1; 9 bases are shared with TRBD1. V trimming: 0 bases; J trimming: 5 bases; junction bases outside the gene matches: 9. The CDR3 spans 16 residues. Germline loops: CDR1 SGHRS, CDR2 YFSETQ. CDR3 sequence (DNA): TGCGCCAGCAGCTTGGGAGTCCCGGGACAGGGCCACGAGCAGTACTTC. Translated, it gives CASSLGVPGQGHEQYF.